This T cell receptor beta chain was captured by sequencing in a study of T cell changes during pregnancy in multiple sclerosis (dated 2019 in TCRdb). Broadly, across the study: Changes in the T cell repertoire over the course of pregnancy were examined in this study in women with multiple sclerosis.

Details on this clone: The antigen it binds to is not known. No base qualities exist here, and no much larger clone lies one base off it.

The method behind the library was the immunoSEQ multiplex PCR assay. In its TCRdb copy, this immuneACCESS table keeps in-frame sequences only and misses some clones. Where compared with another copy, unresolved V genes explain less than half of these, and the others have no known cause. The sample contains about 64,000 clones, 90% to 97% of them found a single time. The top ten clones comprise around 2.5% of the sample. Trimming at the junction amounts to 2 bases on V and 9 bases on J, and the germline ends lie 11 bases apart. CDR1 is given as SEHNR and CDR2 as FQNEAQ, both from the germline V gene (reference sequence). Inclusive of the bounding cysteine and phenylalanine, the CDR3 is 12 residues long. Left in the record is the CDR3 DNA by itself, 36 bases read in frame from the first base.

The sequencing used CD8+ T cells from peripheral blood mononuclear cells, collected after pregnancy. The sequence derives from a female donor with multiple sclerosis, enrolled in a pregnancy study. The chain was built from TRBV7-9 and TRBJ2-7; TRBD1 is a weak D gene call, 6 bases matching. The DNA reads TGTGCCAGCAGCTTATCTGGGGGCGCGCAGTACTTC. This is translated as CASSLSGGAQYF. Where the CDR3 stops, the reference TRBV7-9 and TRBJ2-7 genes take over; the full variable domain is DTGVSQNPRHKITKRGQNVTFRCDPISEHNRLYWYRQTLGQGPEFLTYFQNEAQLEKSRLLSDRFSAERPKGSFSTLEIQRTEQGDSAMYLCASSLSGGAQYFGPGTRLTVT.